These T cell receptor beta chains were read from a single sample in a study of T cell responses to AZD1222 COVID-19 vaccine. The repertoire was sequenced with immunoSEQ multiplex PCR; TCRdb's copy has only in-frame clones and lacks some. The sample records more than 85,000 clones, roughly 87% being singletons. Sequencing used peripheral blood, obtained 28 days after the second AZD1222 dose. The receptors stem from an adult who received the AZD1222 COVID-19 vaccine. Both conserved end residues are part of each CDR3. Fields, in order: V gene, J gene, D gene, clone size, CDR3 protein, CDR3 DNA. A D gene is named only where the DNA matches it firmly. Size values are once, few and many counts, or a class for expanded clones, and some rows have none.

TRBV11-1	TRBJ2-7	TRBD1	few	CASSSGTGVIYEQYF	TGTGCCAGCAGCTCCGGGACAGGGGTCATCTACGAGCAGTACTTC
TRBV27	TRBJ1-1	TRBD1	once	CASSFDRVNTEAFF	TGTGCCAGCAGTTTCGACAGGGTGAACACTGAAGCTTTCTTT
TRBV7-2	TRBJ2-7	TRBD2	once	CASSLRVAGTYEQYF	TGTGCCAGCAGCTTACGGGTAGCGGGAACCTACGAGCAGTACTTC
TRBV7-2	TRBJ2-7	TRBD2	.	CASSLGGLAGAGSYEQYF	TGTGCCAGCAGCTTAGGGGGACTAGCGGGAGCGGGGTCCTACGAGCAGTACTTC
TRBV28	TRBJ1-1	TRBD1	few	CASSYATGTVNTEAFF	TGTGCCAGCAGTTACGCCACCGGGACAGTGAACACTGAAGCTTTCTTT
TRBV12-3/TRBV12-4	TRBJ1-3	.	.	CATAWSSGNTIYF	TGTGCCACCGCATGGAGCTCTGGAAACACCATATATTTT
TRBV12-3/TRBV12-4	TRBJ1-6	.	.	CASSLGGNSPLHF	TGTGCCAGCAGTTTAGGGGGAAATTCACCCCTCCACTTT
TRBV11-2	TRBJ2-7	.	.	CASRKGFSSYEQYF	TGTGCCAGCAGGAAGGGGTTTAGCTCCTACGAGCAGTACTTC
TRBV7-2	TRBJ2-3	TRBD2	.	CASSPRLAGGPTEYF	TGTGCCAGCAGCCCCAGACTAGCGGGAGGCCCAACTGAGTATTTT
TRBV5-8	TRBJ1-1	.	.	CASSQDSNTEAFF	TGTGCCAGCAGCCAGGACAGTAACACTGAAGCTTTCTTT
TRBV6-5	TRBJ1-1	.	.	CASNRIQNTEAFF	TGTGCCAGCAACAGGATACAGAACACTGAAGCTTTCTTT
TRBV5-1	TRBJ2-5	.	.	CASSRGTQGSQETQYF	TGCGCCAGCAGCCGGGGCACCCAGGGTAGCCAAGAGACCCAGTACTTC
TRBV9	TRBJ1-1	.	few	CASSVEAGGLEAFF	TGTGCCAGCAGCGTAGAGGCAGGCGGGCTTGAAGCTTTCTTT
TRBV5-4	TRBJ1-2	.	.	CASSGAGANYGYTF	TGTGCCAGCAGTGGAGCAGGGGCCAACTATGGCTACACCTTC
TRBV5-6	TRBJ2-1	TRBD2	.	CASSTIAGGYNEQFF	TGTGCCAGCAGTACAATAGCGGGAGGCTACAATGAGCAGTTCTTC
TRBV23-1	TRBJ2-7	TRBD1	.	CASSQTAGTGIYEQYF	TGCGCCAGCAGTCAAACCGCCGGGACAGGGATCTACGAGCAGTACTTC
TRBV28	TRBJ1-6	.	.	CASSRPGGILANSPLHF	TGTGCCAGCAGTCGGCCGGGGGGTATTCTAGCGAATTCACCCCTCCACTTT
TRBV3-1/TRBV3-2	TRBJ2-7	TRBD2	.	CASSQRSGIDEQYF	TGTGCCAGCAGCCAACGAAGCGGGATCGACGAGCAGTACTTC
TRBV19	TRBJ2-2	.	.	CASSIGWTGSTGELFF	TGTGCCAGTAGTATAGGATGGACGGGTTCCACCGGGGAGCTGTTTTTT
TRBV18	TRBJ1-2	.	once	CASSDSRGTNYGYTF	TGTGCCAGCTCAGATTCGAGGGGCACTAACTATGGCTACACCTTC
TRBV2	TRBJ1-1	TRBD1	.	CAGRGGGSEAFF	TGTGCCGGTAGAGGAGGGGGCTCTGAAGCTTTCTTT
TRBV30	TRBJ1-1	.	.	CAWSPKTPFTEAFF	TGTGCCTGGAGTCCTAAGACACCATTCACTGAAGCTTTCTTT
TRBV18	TRBJ1-4	.	.	CASSPRGDNEKLFF	TGTGCCAGCTCACCCCGGGGTGATAATGAAAAACTGTTTTTT
TRBV3-1/TRBV3-2	TRBJ1-6	.	.	CASSQEGLVSSYNSPLHF	TGTGCCAGCAGCCAAGAAGGACTTGTGAGCTCCTATAATTCACCCCTCCACTTT
TRBV19	TRBJ2-3	TRBD1	.	CASSIGQGLTDTQYF	TGTGCCAGTAGTATCGGACAGGGGTTAACAGATACGCAGTATTTT
TRBV5-4	TRBJ2-1	TRBD2	.	CASSLAVAGVLRNNEQFF	TGTGCCAGCAGCTTGGCGGTTGCGGGAGTTTTAAGGAACAATGAGCAGTTCTTC
TRBV3-1/TRBV3-2	TRBJ2-7	TRBD1	.	CASSQEGRTGNGQYF	TGTGCCAGCAGCCAAGAAGGCAGGACAGGGAACGGGCAGTACTTC
TRBV7-9	TRBJ2-3	.	.	CASTSPSTDTQYF	TGTGCCAGCACCAGTCCCAGCACAGATACGCAGTATTTT
TRBV7-6	TRBJ2-3	.	.	CASSLVADTQYF	TGTGCCAGCAGCTTAGTGGCAGATACGCAGTATTTT
TRBV18	TRBJ2-5	.	.	CASSPGYQETQYF	TGTGCCAGCTCACCAGGGTACCAAGAGACCCAGTACTTC
TRBV6-1	TRBJ2-7	TRBD1	.	CASSEGQGLGQYF	TGTGCCAGCAGTGAAGGACAGGGGTTGGGGCAGTACTTC
TRBV5-5	TRBJ1-5	.	.	CASSLAAGGNQPQHF	TGTGCCAGCAGCTTGGCCGCGGGGGGGAATCAGCCCCAGCATTTT
TRBV28	TRBJ1-2	.	.	CASSLGVKGYTF	TGTGCCAGCAGTTTAGGTGTCAAAGGCTACACCTTC
TRBV18	TRBJ2-5	.	once	CASSPFDGGETQYF	TGTGCCAGCTCACCATTCGACGGAGGAGAGACCCAGTACTTC
TRBV7-8	TRBJ2-7	.	.	CASSLSYKEQYF	TGTGCCAGCAGCCTAAGCTATAAGGAGCAGTACTTC
TRBV2	TRBJ1-5	.	.	CASSDPSGPFQPQHF	TGTGCCAGCAGTGATCCGTCAGGCCCCTTTCAGCCCCAGCATTTT
TRBV9	TRBJ2-3	TRBD2	.	CASSTLAGGTDTQYF	TGTGCCAGCAGCACTCTAGCGGGAGGAACAGATACGCAGTATTTT
TRBV12-3/TRBV12-4	TRBJ1-4	.	.	CASSLAGGEKLFF	TGTGCCAGCAGTTTAGCAGGGGGTGAAAAACTGTTTTTT
TRBV5-6	TRBJ2-1	.	few	CASSLGSSSYNEQFF	TGTGCCAGCAGCTTGGGGTCCAGCTCCTACAATGAGCAGTTCTTC
TRBV11-3	TRBJ2-1	TRBD2	.	CASSGGLAGERIREQFF	TGTGCCAGCAGCGGGGGACTAGCGGGAGAAAGGATACGGGAGCAGTTCTTC
TRBV24-1	TRBJ1-1	.	.	CATSDLGRVLF	TGTGCCACCAGTGATTTGGGCAGGGTGCTCTTT
TRBV11-2	TRBJ2-3	TRBD1	once	CASSPRQGLGTDTQYF	TGTGCCAGCAGCCCACGACAGGGGTTGGGAACAGATACGCAGTATTTT
TRBV5-6	TRBJ2-5	.	.	CASSLTVGETQYF	TGTGCCAGCAGCTTGACGGTTGGAGAGACCCAGTACTTC
TRBV27	TRBJ2-1	.	.	CASSLMAVSYNEQFF	TGTGCCAGCAGTTTAATGGCAGTCTCCTACAATGAGCAGTTCTTC
TRBV21-1	TRBJ1-2	.	few	CASRLRTGYGYTF	TGTGCCAGCCGCCTCCGGACAGGGTATGGCTACACCTTC
TRBV28	TRBJ1-2	.	.	CASSFEEGLGYTF	TGTGCCAGCAGTTTCGAGGAGGGGTTGGGCTACACCTTC
TRBV4-1	TRBJ2-3	TRBD2	.	CASSPGRLAGDRDTQYF	TGCGCCAGCAGCCCTGGCCGACTAGCGGGAGATCGAGATACGCAGTATTTT
TRBV7-3	TRBJ2-7	.	.	CASSLRPGDEQYF	TGTGCCAGCAGCTTAAGGCCCGGGGACGAGCAGTACTTC
TRBV27	TRBJ1-1	TRBD1	once	CASSPRTGGAGTEAFF	TGTGCCAGCAGCCCTAGGACAGGGGGCGCGGGCACTGAAGCTTTCTTT
TRBV5-6	TRBJ2-1	.	.	CASSQPGRFNEQFF	TGTGCCAGCAGCCAACCGGGACGGTTCAATGAGCAGTTCTTC
TRBV5-1	TRBJ2-3	TRBD2	.	CASRGDSGRLADTQYF	TGCGCCAGCAGGGGTGATAGCGGGAGGTTGGCAGATACGCAGTATTTT
TRBV7-9	TRBJ1-6	.	once	CASSTLGTYFNSPLHF	TGTGCCAGCAGCACGCTCGGGACCTACTTTAATTCACCCCTCCACTTT
TRBV19	TRBJ1-1	.	.	CASRSTGNTEAFF	TGTGCGAGTAGGAGCACGGGGAACACTGAAGCTTTCTTT